Listed below are T cell receptor beta chains from one sample, sequenced in a study of spatial heterogeneity in lung cancer. MiXCR, run by TCRdb on the 5' RACE reads, gives a single entry per CDR3 protein. The top ten hold 20% to 25% of the sample, which has over 7,000 distinct CDR3 sequences, approximately 9.8% seen once. The sequencing used normal lung tissue next to the tumor, collected at surgery. Every receptor here comes from a male donor with early-stage non-small cell lung cancer. Each CDR3 is given with its conserved first and last residue. The listing skips clone size in some rows; elsewhere it reads once, few, many or a size class.

size: many; V: TRBV20-1; J: TRBJ2-7; CDR3: CSARGPGRDYF
size: many; V: TRBV7-9; J: TRBJ2-4; CDR3: CASSYSGSDNIQYF
size: many; V: TRBV10-3; J: TRBJ2-4; CDR3: CAISESSGIAKNIQYF
size: few; V: TRBV6-1; J: TRBJ1-2; CDR3: CASSDPGGEYGYTF
size: many; V: TRBV21-1; J: TRBJ2-3; CDR3: CASSPDRASGFTDTQYF
size: medium-sized; V: TRBV4-3; J: TRBJ2-1; CDR3: CASSQDGNRLNEQFF
size: many; V: TRBV28; J: TRBJ2-1; CDR3: CASSLQSVLYNEQFF
size: many; V: TRBV7-2; J: TRBJ1-1; CDR3: CASSLVYYTEAFF
size: many; V: TRBV12-3/TRBV12-4; J: TRBJ1-3; CDR3: CASKGQGNSGNTIYF
size: many; V: TRBV3-1; J: TRBJ2-5; CDR3: CASSQDRLAGGLPGETQYF
size: many; V: TRBV4-1; J: TRBJ1-1; CDR3: CASSQGTGVGEAFF
size: medium-sized; V: TRBV2; J: TRBJ1-1; CDR3: CASSETPNTEAFF
size: many; V: TRBV6-5; J: TRBJ1-1; CDR3: CASSYGSGEAFF
size: many; V: TRBV13; J: TRBJ1-4; CDR3: CASSLWGSGEKLFF
size: many; V: TRBV7-9; J: TRBJ2-7; CDR3: CASSPKVGQGLYYEQYF
size: many; V: TRBV7-2; J: TRBJ2-3; CDR3: CASMDGGQGYTDTQYF
size: many; V: TRBV4-1; J: TRBJ2-3; CDR3: CASSQDQNTQYF
size: many; V: TRBV9; J: TRBJ2-3; CDR3: CASSLGLAGTDTQYF
size: medium-sized; V: TRBV18; J: TRBJ1-6; CDR3: CASSPWENDSPLHF
size: medium-sized; V: TRBV9; J: TRBJ1-2; CDR3: CASSVDKGLGSNYGYTF
size: many; V: TRBV30; J: TRBJ2-7; CDR3: CAWAAGQLSYEQYF
size: many; V: TRBV28; J: TRBJ2-3; CDR3: CASSSTNTDTQYF
size: many; V: TRBV5-1; J: TRBJ2-5; CDR3: CASTLLGRKAGKETQYF
size: .; V: TRBV12-5; J: TRBJ1-1; CDR3: CASGVTGTEAFF
size: many; V: TRBV7-2; J: TRBJ2-4; CDR3: CASSPRLPRTAKNIQYF
size: many; V: TRBV11-2; J: TRBJ1-2; CDR3: CASSPPHGANGYTF
size: .; V: TRBV10-3; J: TRBJ2-3; CDR3: CAARGSTDTQYF
size: .; V: TRBV30; J: TRBJ2-7; CDR3: CAWRVAGKDYEQYF
size: .; V: TRBV29-1; J: TRBJ2-4; CDR3: CSVERSGGAKNIQYF
size: medium-sized; V: TRBV3-1; J: TRBJ2-7; CDR3: CASSRTSASYEQYF
size: many; V: TRBV6-6; J: TRBJ2-7; CDR3: CASSYSTGPYEQYF
size: many; V: TRBV2; J: TRBJ2-7; CDR3: CASSRQGAVYEQYF
size: many; V: TRBV2; J: TRBJ2-4; CDR3: CASSEVSAGTNIQYF
size: many; V: TRBV20-1; J: TRBJ2-5; CDR3: CSATRTSAETQYF
size: many; V: TRBV6-5; J: TRBJ1-1; CDR3: CAARPAMNTEAFF
size: many; V: TRBV29-1; J: TRBJ2-5; CDR3: CSVEGRVQETQYF
size: many; V: TRBV2; J: TRBJ2-6; CDR3: CASSDIGGVRANVLTF
size: few; V: TRBV29-1; J: TRBJ1-1; CDR3: CSVEPRPRTEAFF
size: many; V: TRBV5-1; J: TRBJ2-2; CDR3: CASTRQTGGGVGELFF
size: .; V: TRBV20-1; J: TRBJ2-1; CDR3: CSAPTSGWVGNEQFF
size: few; V: TRBV28; J: TRBJ2-7; CDR3: CASSYHRDRGSYEQYF
size: medium-sized; V: TRBV11-2; J: TRBJ2-3; CDR3: CASSGGVTDTQYF
size: many; V: TRBV7-2; J: TRBJ2-1; CDR3: CASSFYLTSGGSYNEQFF
size: many; V: TRBV6-5; J: TRBJ2-7; CDR3: CASNSGYEQYF
size: many; V: TRBV29-1; J: TRBJ1-2; CDR3: CSAGGGKSGYTF
size: many; V: TRBV15; J: TRBJ1-5; CDR3: CATSTQGSQPQHF
size: many; V: TRBV20-1; J: TRBJ1-5; CDR3: CSARVGQGNQPQHF
size: many; V: TRBV30; J: TRBJ2-1; CDR3: CAWSDPKDRGLVSRSYNEQFF
size: many; V: TRBV20-1; J: TRBJ2-3; CDR3: CSATRTSGRYTQYF
size: many; V: TRBV7-2; J: TRBJ2-2; CDR3: CASRSGGIGELFF
size: many; V: TRBV4-3; J: TRBJ2-2; CDR3: CASSLQDRGGTGELFF